This TCR beta chain was retrieved from a study of blood T cell repertoires in COVID-19. About the study: Samples came from the United States, Italy and Spain, spanning acute and convalescent COVID-19. The analysed material was cDNA or gDNA that came from T cells, B-cell-depleted T cells, or PBMCs.

Followed longitudinally, the Seattle patients had been enrolled during active infection. Germline-derived CDR1 and CDR2 are LNHDA and SQIVND (reference sequence). The ends lost 7 bases at V and 4 bases at J; junction bases unmatched: 9. CDR3 length: 14 amino acids. Authors' analysis steps: The assay estimated nucleated cells by amplifying reference gene primers. Sequencing used immunoSEQ multiplex PCR; TCRdb keeps in-frame clones, though not all of them. From that table come the V and J calls and clone size; the DNA was used to work out D and trimming. The data show about 250,000 clones, roughly 80% seen once.

The sequencing sample was made of peripheral blood. This clonotype originated in an older person with COVID-19, enrolled during active disease. V is TRBV19 and J is TRBJ1-2, with 7 nucleotides matching TRBD1. This chain's CDR3 is CASTSQGLVYGYTF. The CDR3 DNA is TGTGCCAGTACTTCACAGGGGCTTGTCTATGGCTACACCTTC.